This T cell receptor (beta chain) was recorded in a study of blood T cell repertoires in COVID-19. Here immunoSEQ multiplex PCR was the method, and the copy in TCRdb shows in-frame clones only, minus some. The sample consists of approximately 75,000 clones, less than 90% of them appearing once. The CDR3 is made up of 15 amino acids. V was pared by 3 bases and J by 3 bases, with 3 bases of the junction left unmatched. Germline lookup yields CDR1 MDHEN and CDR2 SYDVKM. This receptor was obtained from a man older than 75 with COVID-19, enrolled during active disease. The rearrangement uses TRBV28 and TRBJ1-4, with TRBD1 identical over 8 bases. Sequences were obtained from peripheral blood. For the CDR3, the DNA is TGTGCCAGCAGTTTGCCAGGGGGCCCTAATGAAAAACTGTTTTTT. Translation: CASSLPGGPNEKLFF.